One and the same sample provided the 26 T cell receptor beta chains below, sequenced in a study of cytomegalovirus exposure and HLA in healthy donors. PCR employed 60 Vbeta and 13 Jbeta primers. Clones were sequenced by immunoSEQ multiplex PCR, and TCRdb holds only the in-frame ones, with some missing. This table has about 120,000 clones, about 75% appearing once. Source material: PBMCs. These receptors came from a woman aged 40 to 55 in good health and CMV-seropositive.

The count of this clone is one. CDR3 nucleotides: TGTGCCAGCAGTTTAAGGAGGGGGGCTAGCGGGGGGACTGAGCAGTTCTTC. Residues: CASSLRRGASGGTEQFF. The chain carries TRBV27 and TRBJ2-1, with 11 bases fitting TRBD2. Germline lookup yields CDR1 MNHEY and CDR2 SMNVEV (reference sequence). Losses at the gene ends were 2 bases for V and 9 bases for J; bases not matched to a gene: 12. The CDR3 spans 17 residues.

The chain recombines TRBV10-1 with TRBJ1-1; 9 positions match TRBD1. V shed 3 bases, J shed 3 bases, and the junction held 5 bases outside the gene matches. Germline CDR1 and CDR2: WNHNN and SYGVQD (reference sequence). This CDR3 spans 15 amino acids. The CDR3: CASSEQGAPDTEAFF. The DNA for the CDR3 is TGCGCCAGCAGTGAACAGGGGGCCCCGGACACTGAAGCTTTCTTT.

This chain connects TRBV30 to TRBJ1-2; the D is unclear. The CDR3 runs to 14 residues. Trimming stripped 7 bases from V and 1 base from J, with 16 bases between. Looked up from germline, CDR1 is GTSNPN and CDR2 is SVGIG (reference sequence). In DNA form, the CDR3 reads TGTGCCTCCTCTTTCTCCGACTATAACTATGGCTACACCTTC. This translates into CASSFSDYNYGYTF.

The sample holds one count of this clone. V gene TRBV7-2 combines with J gene TRBJ2-3, with 7 bases matching TRBD2. The germline gives CDR1 SGHTA, CDR2 FQGNSA. V was pared by 5 bases and J by 2 bases, with 1 base of the junction left unmatched. The CDR3 runs 13 residues. The CDR3 spells CASSRDYTDTQYF. The CDR3 DNA follows: TGTGCCAGCAGCAGGGACTACACAGATACGCAGTATTTT.

The rearrangement joins TRBV18 to TRBJ1-1; 7 bases match TRBD1. Germline V gives CDR1 KGHSH, CDR2 LQKENI. This CDR3 has 14 residues. V dropped 8 bases and J dropped 0; count of bases not matched to a gene: 6. The CDR3 spells CASRETGMNTEAFF. As DNA, the CDR3 is TGTGCCAGCAGAGAGACAGGGATGAACACTGAAGCTTTCTTT.

V gene TRBV6-1 combines with J gene TRBJ1-5, with unresolved D. This CDR3 has 14 amino acids. V shed 6 bases and J shed 6 bases, with 15 bases lying between them. From germline, CDR1 is MNHNS and CDR2 SASEGT. CDR3 in DNA: TGTGCCAGCAGGCCCGGGTTTGAAGGTCAGCCCCAGCATTTT. Translating gives CASRPGFEGQPQHF.

V and J are TRBV5-4 and TRBJ2-7; D is possibly TRBD2 (6 bases). The germline CDR1 and CDR2 sequences are SGHNT and YYREEE (reference sequence). V was pared by 5 bases and J by 3 bases, with 12 bases between. The CDR3 extends over 13 amino acids. CDR3 sequence (DNA): TGTGCCAGCAGGGACCGGGGACTCTACGAGCAGTACTTC. Residues: CASRDRGLYEQYF.

The genes are TRBV6-5 and TRBJ2-1; D ambiguous. This CDR3 comprises 13 residues. CDR1 and CDR2 (germline): MNHEY, SVGAGI. V lost 2 bases and J 5 bases, leaving 7 bases between the germline ends. CDR3 in amino acids: CASSYDSNNEQFF. The DNA of the CDR3 is TGTGCCAGCAGTTACGATAGCAACAATGAGCAGTTCTTC.

The gene calls are TRBV5-1 and TRBJ2-7; 7 bases match TRBD1. Germline trimming cut 4 bases from V and 5 bases from J; bases unmatched to any gene: 6. CDR3 length: 13 residues. The germline V gene has CDR1 SGHRS and CDR2 YFSETQ. CDR3 sequence (DNA): TGCGCCAGCAGCCCTCGGACAGGCGACGAGCAGTACTTC. Amino acids: CASSPRTGDEQYF.

The chain is built from TRBV29-1 and TRBJ1-1, with 11 bases fitting TRBD1. The J segment lost 4 bases and the V segment lost 6 bases, leaving 10 bases of the junction unmatched. The CDR3 spans 15 residues. The V gene's germline CDR1 is SQVTM and CDR2 ANQGSEA. Here the CDR3 DNA reads TGCAGCGTCTCCGGGACAGGGGGGTTCGGCACTGAAGCTTTCTTT. Protein product: CSVSGTGGFGTEAFF.

The sample holds a few counts of this clone. The J gene is TRBJ1-1, the V gene TRBV28, with D perhaps TRBD1 (6 bases). The CDR3 loop spans 14 amino acids. From germline, CDR1 is MDHEN and CDR2 SYDVKM. V shed 4 bases and J shed 2 bases, with 11 bases lying between them. DNA of the CDR3: TGTGCCAGCAGTTGGGGGCCCCTAAACACTGAAGCTTTCTTT. Translated, it gives CASSWGPLNTEAFF.

This clone was detected only a few times. The J gene is TRBJ2-7, the V gene TRBV29-1; TRBD2 aligns across 9 bases. The V gene end was trimmed by 3 bases and the J gene end by 2 bases; junction bases not matched to a gene: 8. Germline V gives CDR1 SQVTM, CDR2 ANQGSEA. This CDR3 region has 15 residues. In DNA form, the CDR3 reads TGCAGCGTTGAGAGAGCAGCGGGGGGTCCCTACGAGCAGTACTTC. As protein: CSVERAAGGPYEQYF.

The CDR3 DNA follows: TGTGCCTGGAGTATACCCGGAGCAGATCCCTACGAGCAGTACTTC. It translates to CAWSIPGADPYEQYF. The chain combines TRBV30 with TRBJ2-7; unclear D gene. This CDR3 has 15 amino acids. The germline gives CDR1 GTSNPN, CDR2 SVGIG (reference sequence). Trimming pared 2 bases from V and 2 bases from J, leaving 16 bases between.

V and J are TRBV7-9 and TRBJ1-1, with 8 bases lining up with TRBD1. CDR3 size: 16 residues. Germline lookup yields CDR1 SEHNR and CDR2 FQNEAQ (reference sequence). The V segment lost 6 bases and the J segment 6 bases; nucleotides outside the gene matches: 15. As DNA, the CDR3 is TGTGCCAGCAGTCTCCATCTACAGGGGGTTTGGGCTGAAGCTTTCTTT. Protein: CASSLHLQGVWAEAFF. The variable domain in full, completed from reference TRBV7-9 and TRBJ1-1, reads DTGVSQNPRHKITKRGQNVTFRCDPISEHNRLYWYRQTLGQGPEFLTYFQNEAQLEKSRLLSDRFSAERPKGSFSTLEIQRTEQGDSAMYLCASSLHLQGVWAEAFFGQGTRLTVV.

V and J are TRBV10-3 and TRBJ2-6; 10 bases map to TRBD1. Germline lookup yields CDR1 ENHRY and CDR2 SYGVKD. The CDR3 covers 18 residues. V lost 3 bases and J lost 1; bases outside the gene matches: 6. CDR3 nucleotide sequence: TGTGCCATCAGTGAACCGGGACAGGGGACTTCTGGGGCCAACGTCCTGACTTTC. Translation: CAISEPGQGTSGANVLTF.

The J gene is TRBJ2-1, the V gene TRBV29-1, with a weak D call TRBD1 (6 bases). The V end lost 3 bases, the J end lost 7 bases, and 7 bases lay between the germline ends. Looked up from germline, CDR1 is SQVTM and CDR2 is ANQGSEA. The CDR3 has 11 amino acids. CDR3 region: CSVDQGNEQFF. For the CDR3, the DNA is TGCAGCGTTGACCAGGGGAATGAGCAGTTCTTC.

This sequence joins TRBV7-2 and TRBJ1-5, with 8 bases aligning to TRBD1. The J segment lost 6 bases and the V segment lost 4 bases, leaving 5 bases of the junction unmatched. This CDR3 region has 14 residues. Germline loops: CDR1 SGHTA, CDR2 FQGNSA. Written as DNA, the CDR3 is TGTGCCAGCAGCTCCGGACAGGGTGGTCAGCCCCAGCATTTT. Residues: CASSSGQGGQPQHF.

The V and J genes are TRBV5-1 and TRBJ1-1, with a possible D match to TRBD1 (6 bases). The CDR3 consists of 14 residues. V lost 0 bases to trimming and J lost 5 bases, with 11 bases between them. CDR1 SGHRS and CDR2 YFSETQ come from the germline V gene. Here the CDR3 reads CASSLDTGYTEAFF. DNA for the CDR3: TGCGCCAGCAGCTTGGACACAGGGTATACTGAAGCTTTCTTT.

The V gene is TRBV5-1, the J gene TRBJ1-1, with TRBD1 matching over 8 bases. The CDR3 extends over 13 amino acids. In germline, CDR1 is SGHRS, CDR2 YFSETQ. Unmatched junction bases numbered 4, after V lost 4 bases and J lost 5 bases. DNA for the CDR3: TGCGCCAGCAGCGCCAGACAGGGGACTGAAGCTTTCTTT. Amino acid sequence: CASSARQGTEAFF.

This chain uses TRBV29-1 with TRBJ1-2, with D perhaps matching TRBD1 (5 bases). The CDR3 contains 13 residues. Germline-derived CDR1 and CDR2 are SQVTM and ANQGSEA. V lost 1 base and J lost 5, with 11 bases in between. The CDR3, as DNA: TGCAGCGTTGAAGCAGGTCGGGGGTATGGCTACACCTTC. It translates to CSVEAGRGYGYTF.

The chain links TRBV5-1 to TRBJ1-2; 8 nucleotides agree with TRBD1. The CDR3 runs to 16 residues. From germline, CDR1 is SGHRS and CDR2 YFSETQ. V trimming: 0 bases; J trimming: 5 bases; junction bases outside the gene matches: 9. CDR3 amino acids: CASSLAGRGHGYGYTF. CDR3 bases: TGCGCCAGCAGCTTGGCGGGCAGGGGGCATGGATATGGCTACACCTTC. Based on the CDR3 plus reference TRBV5-1 and TRBJ1-2, the full variable domain is KAGVTQTPRYLIKTRGQQVTLSCSPISGHRSVSWYQQTPGQGLQFLFEYFSETQRNKGNFPGRFSGRQFSNSRSEMNVSTLELGDSALYLCASSLAGRGHGYGYTFGSGTRLTVV.

In this sample, this clone turned up once. The chain carries TRBV5-1 and TRBJ2-5; D may be TRBD2 (5 bases). Germline CDR1 reads SGHRS; CDR2 reads YFSETQ. The CDR3 has 15 residues. Trimming removed 1 base from V and 0 bases from J, with 10 bases in between. This CDR3 reads CASSLSGLYQETQYF. The CDR3 DNA sequence: TGCGCCAGCAGCTTGAGCGGCCTGTACCAAGAGACCCAGTACTTC. The complete variable domain, with remaining parts taken from reference TRBV5-1 and TRBJ2-5, reads KAGVTQTPRYLIKTRGQQVTLSCSPISGHRSVSWYQQTPGQGLQFLFEYFSETQRNKGNFPGRFSGRQFSNSRSEMNVSTLELGDSALYLCASSLSGLYQETQYFGPGTRLLVL.

This chain links TRBV25-1 with TRBJ1-5, with TRBD1 matching over 9 bases. In germline, CDR1 is MGHDK, CDR2 SYGVNS. J gave up 4 bases and V 2 bases, and 6 bases lay outside the gene matches. CDR3 size: 16 residues. CDR3 sequence (DNA): TGTGCCAGCAGTGAAGCTAGGACAGGGGTAAATCAGCCCCAGCATTTT. Its translation: CASSEARTGVNQPQHF.

V is TRBV29-1 and J is TRBJ2-7; unclear D gene. The germline CDR1 and CDR2 sequences are SQVTM and ANQGSEA. V gave up 4 bases and J gave up 5 bases, with 18 bases separating them. CDR3 length: 14 residues. The DNA of the CDR3 is TGCAGCGTTGGCTCAGGAAACTCAAAAAACGAGCAGTACTTC. Protein: CSVGSGNSKNEQYF.

The rearrangement uses TRBV2 and TRBJ1-2, with 7 positions matching TRBD1. Germline V gene data show CDR1 as SNHLY and CDR2 as FYNNEI. CDR3 length: 16 amino acids. The V segment lost 3 bases and the J segment 1 base; nucleotides outside the gene matches: 8. Here the CDR3 DNA reads TGTGCCAGCAGTGATTGGACAGGAGAGGATAACTATGGCTACACCTTC. Protein: CASSDWTGEDNYGYTF.

The V and J genes are TRBV2 and TRBJ1-1; 7 nucleotides agree with TRBD1. The junction had 7 bases not matched to a gene; V was cut back by 6 bases and J by 3 bases. The CDR3 extends over 14 amino acids. Germline lookup yields CDR1 SNHLY and CDR2 FYNNEI. The CDR3 protein is CASSPRGTYTEAFF. In DNA, the CDR3 is TGTGCCAGCAGCCCCAGGGGGACATACACTGAAGCTTTCTTT.